The clone carrying this T cell receptor beta chain was detected ten times or more. No antigen is known for it. This CDR3 has 11 residues. Germline CDR1 reads GTSNPN; CDR2 reads SVGIG (reference sequence). The V end was cut by 0 bases, the J end by 10 bases, with 9 bases between. Stated time point: persistent/refractory GD, antithyroid drugs over 5 years with positive TRAb. Construction of the TCR library relied on RNA isolated from PBMCs. Around 9.1 milliliters of peripheral blood were drawn into EDTA tubes. This sample was included in a study of regulatory T cells in long-lasting Graves disease. Study context: The term persistent Graves' disease signified upward of 5 years on antithyroid drugs with positive TSH receptor antibodies.

CDR3-region Arm-PCR and iRepertoire HTBI primers produced the TCR beta libraries. Each CDR3 protein is one row after TCRdb ran MiXCR on the multiplex PCR reads. The table records 400,000 to 500,000 distinct CDR3 sequences, about 20% of them present only once. General study points: Persistent disease was associated with favored TRBV28 usage and with favored use of TRBJ1-2 and TRBJ2-5. Study was limited to peripheral blood, excluding thyroid tissue.

The J gene is TRBJ1-1, the V gene TRBV30; D is unclear. The sequence was obtained from a female donor with Graves disease. The source was peripheral blood mononuclear cells (PBMCs), collected when the disease was refractory, from a patient treated with antithyroid drugs. The CDR3: CAWSVGQGAFF. For the CDR3, the DNA is TGTGCCTGGAGTGTAGGCCAAGGAGCTTTCTTT. Full variable domain (remainder filled in from reference TRBV30 and TRBJ1-1): SQTIHQWPATLVQPVGSPLSLECTVEGTSNPNLYWYRQAAGRGLQLLFYSVGIGQISSEVPQNLSASRPQDRQFILSSKKLLLSDSGFYLCAWSVGQGAFFGQGTRLTVV.